Below, 21 T cell receptor beta chains from the same sample are listed, as sequenced in a study of cytomegalovirus exposure and HLA in healthy donors. PCR used 60 Vbeta primers and 13 Jbeta primers. Generated by immunoSEQ multiplex PCR, the TCRdb table keeps only in-frame clones and is missing some. The sample records approximately 160,000 clones, 65% to 85% being singletons. The sequenced sample was PBMCs. The receptors were sampled from a man between 50 and 59 years old in good health and CMV-seropositive.

The V and J genes are TRBV27 and TRBJ2-1, with 9 bases fitting TRBD1. V was clipped by 6 bases and J by 4 bases; unmatched bases: 4. The CDR3 has 14 residues. Germline V gene lookup returns CDR1 MNHEY and CDR2 SMNVEV (reference sequence). As DNA, the CDR3 is TGTGCCAGCAGACCGGGACAGGGATACAATGAGCAGTTCTTC. This sequence encodes CASRPGQGYNEQFF.

The sample holds one count of this clone. V and J are TRBV29-1 and TRBJ2-5; weak D call: TRBD2 (6 bases). Per germline, CDR1 SQVTM and CDR2 ANQGSEA. CDR3 size: 13 residues. Trimming shortened V by 4 bases and J by 7 bases, and 16 bases separated the two germline ends. CDR3 bases: TGCAGCGTTGCTACGGGAGTCCACGGGACCCAGTACTTC. Translation: CSVATGVHGTQYF.

The chain combines TRBV29-1 with TRBJ2-1; TRBD2 agrees at 14 bases. CDR1 and CDR2 from the germline V gene are SQVTM and ANQGSEA. V shed 3 bases and J 7 bases; nucleotides not matched to a gene: 5. The CDR3 covers 15 residues. CDR3 amino acids: CSVETGLAGVNEQFF. The CDR3 DNA is TGCAGCGTTGAGACGGGACTAGCGGGAGTTAATGAGCAGTTCTTC.

This chain's CDR3 is CASSPGRHPAYEQYF. For the CDR3, the DNA is TGTGCCAGTAGCCCTGGGCGCCATCCGGCCTACGAGCAGTACTTC. The chain is built from TRBV19 and TRBJ2-7; D unresolved. The germline CDR1 and CDR2 sequences are LNHDA and SQIVND (reference sequence). The length of the CDR3 is 15 residues. V lost 6 bases, J lost 2 bases, and 17 bases lay in between.

The gene calls are TRBV28 and TRBJ2-5; D call uncertain. Germline V CDR1 and CDR2: MDHEN, SYDVKM. The germline V and J ends were trimmed by 5 bases and 5 bases, with 12 bases remaining between them. The CDR3 spans 13 residues. CDR3 sequence reads: CASSAPDWETQYF. CDR3 nucleotides: TGTGCCAGCAGTGCTCCAGACTGGGAGACCCAGTACTTC.

This chain joins TRBV7-9 and TRBJ2-7; TRBD2 matches 7 bases. Trimming at V came to 4 bases and at J to 0 bases, leaving 3 bases not matched to a gene. Germline CDR1 reads SEHNR; CDR2 reads FQNEAQ (reference sequence). The CDR3 runs to 14 residues. CDR3 in amino acids: CASSWSGISYEQYF. The CDR3 bases are TGTGCCAGCAGCTGGAGCGGGATCTCCTACGAGCAGTACTTC.

V and J are TRBV25-1 and TRBJ2-3, with TRBD1 as a possible D gene (6 bases). The length of the CDR3 is 16 residues. Per germline, CDR1 MGHDK and CDR2 SYGVNS. V was clipped by 3 bases and J by 2 bases, with 15 bases between them. CDR3 DNA: TGTGCCAGCAGTGATAGGTTTGGACAGAACACAGATACGCAGTATTTT. This codes for CASSDRFGQNTDTQYF.

J is TRBJ2-7 and V is TRBV10-3; D gene uncertain. Germline-derived CDR1 and CDR2 are ENHRY and SYGVKD. V gave up 2 bases and J gave up 1 base, with 12 bases separating them. This CDR3 comprises 15 residues. The CDR3 here is CAISEGGTDSYEQYF. The CDR3 nucleotides are TGTGCCATCAGTGAGGGCGGTACGGATTCCTACGAGCAGTACTTC.

The chain employs TRBV6-6 and TRBJ2-5; 12 bases align to TRBD2. The CDR3 consists of 14 residues. V lost 6 bases and J lost 5; bases outside the gene matches: 4. CDR1 MNHNY and CDR2 SVGAGI come from the germline V gene (reference sequence). The CDR3 DNA is TGTGCCAGCAGCTATCTAGCGGGGGGGGAGACCCAGTACTTC. Its protein product is CASSYLAGGETQYF.

This clone showed up just a few times. The chain joins TRBV5-1 to TRBJ1-1, with D unclear. This CDR3 has 15 residues. Germline V CDR1 and CDR2: SGHRS, YFSETQ. V was shortened by 0 bases and J by 4 bases, with 13 bases between the two germline ends. The CDR3 DNA follows: TGCGCCAGCAGCTTGGTTTTACGGGGTGGCACTGAAGCTTTCTTT. Amino acid sequence: CASSLVLRGGTEAFF.

The chain combines TRBV5-4 with TRBJ2-2, with TRBD1 identical over 8 bases. Germline CDR1 reads SGHNT; CDR2 reads YYREEE (reference sequence). The CDR3 sequence is 17 residues long. Germline trimming cut 3 bases from V and 0 bases from J; bases unmatched to any gene: 7. CDR3 DNA: TGTGCCAGCAGCTCTGGGGGGACAGGAGCGAACACCGGGGAGCTGTTTTTT. This codes for CASSSGGTGANTGELFF.

Only one count was recorded for this clone. The chain combines TRBV4-1 with TRBJ2-7; D might be TRBD1 (5 bases). V lost 0 bases and J lost 2, with 11 bases in between. The CDR3 loop spans 15 amino acids. In germline, CDR1 is MGHRA, CDR2 YSYEKL. The CDR3 DNA reads TGCGCCAGCAGCCAAGAACACAGGTTGGCCTACGAGCAGTACTTC. Protein product: CASSQEHRLAYEQYF.

The V and J genes are TRBV7-9 and TRBJ1-5, with D possibly TRBD1 on 5 matching bases. Trimming stripped 4 bases from V and 5 bases from J, with 9 bases between. This CDR3 comprises 13 residues. In germline, CDR1 is SEHNR, CDR2 FQNEAQ (reference sequence). The CDR3 region is CASSSRGDQPQHF. CDR3 bases: TGTGCCAGCAGCTCAAGGGGCGATCAGCCCCAGCATTTT.

The V gene is TRBV27, the J gene TRBJ2-1; 7 nucleotides match TRBD1. The CDR3 consists of 16 residues. V lost 0 bases, J lost 4 bases, and 6 bases stayed unmatched. CDR1 is MNHEY and CDR2 is SMNVEV in the germline V gene (reference sequence). In DNA, the CDR3 is TGTGCCAGCAGTTTATCCCCACGACAGGGATACAATGAGCAGTTCTTC. This encodes CASSLSPRQGYNEQFF.

The CDR3 DNA sequence: TGTGCCAGTAGTATACTAGCGGGGGGACCGGGCACAGATACGCAGTATTTT. Translation gives CASSILAGGPGTDTQYF. The rearrangement links TRBV19 to TRBJ2-3; the match to TRBD2 covers 11 bases. Germline V gene lookup returns CDR1 LNHDA and CDR2 SQIVND (reference sequence). V was pared by 2 bases and J by 1 base, with 5 bases of the junction left unmatched. The CDR3 has 17 residues.

The chain combines TRBV19 with TRBJ1-4, with unresolved D. This CDR3 has 14 residues. Trimming removed 8 bases at V and 8 bases at J, with 18 bases between. Germline V lookup: CDR1 LNHDA, CDR2 SQIVND (reference sequence). The CDR3 nucleotides are TGTGCCAGTCGGGAAGGGTTAAAGGAGGAAAAACTGTTTTTT. Translation gives CASREGLKEEKLFF.

The table lists this clone with a count of one. The V call is TRBV7-2, the J call TRBJ2-2; D gene ambiguous. V lost 5 bases, J lost 6 bases, and 13 bases lay in between. The length of the CDR3 is 14 residues. The germline CDR1 and CDR2 sequences are SGHTA and FQGNSA. The CDR3 bases are TGTGCCAGCAGCCTTTCAGGCGCCCCCGGGGAGCTGTTTTTT. Its protein is CASSLSGAPGELFF.

The rearrangement joins TRBV28 to TRBJ2-1, with 9 bases that match TRBD2. Unmatched junction bases numbered 6, after V lost 3 bases and J lost 3 bases. CDR3 length equals 16 residues. From germline, CDR1 is MDHEN and CDR2 SYDVKM. In nucleotides, the CDR3 is TGTGCCAGCAGTTTCATAGCGGGGGACTTCTACAATGAGCAGTTCTTC. This gives the protein CASSFIAGDFYNEQFF.

The rearrangement joins TRBV5-4 to TRBJ1-2; 8 bases are shared with TRBD1. The germline CDR1 and CDR2 sequences are SGHNT and YYREEE (reference sequence). The CDR3 is 15 amino acids. V lost 4 bases and J lost 7; bases outside the gene matches: 12. The CDR3 region is CASSLGTGGLSGYTF. The CDR3 bases are TGTGCCAGCAGCCTAGGGACAGGAGGGCTATCTGGCTACACCTTC.

The chain couples TRBV5-5 to TRBJ2-5, with 7 nucleotides matching TRBD2. Germline V gene sequence: CDR1 SGHKS, CDR2 YYEKEE (reference sequence). J was trimmed by 9 bases and V by 2 bases; bases with no gene match: 19. This CDR3 comprises 17 residues. The CDR3 sequence is CASSFPREVPFKTAQYF. The CDR3 DNA reads as TGTGCCAGCAGCTTTCCCCGGGAGGTACCGTTCAAGACGGCCCAGTACTTC.

The chain joins TRBV7-2 to TRBJ1-1, with D possibly TRBD1 on 6 matching bases. The germline V gene has CDR1 SGHTA and CDR2 FQGNSA. This CDR3 is built from 14 residues. The V and J ends lost 5 bases and 3 bases respectively, with 13 bases between them. The CDR3 sequence: CASSRAGAHTEAFF. CDR3 sequence (DNA): TGTGCCAGCAGCCGAGCAGGGGCTCACACTGAAGCTTTCTTT.